The 9 T cell receptor beta chains in this list originate from one sample, sequenced in a study of T cells in Graves' hyperthyroidism and ophthalmopathy. Authors of the study amplified TCR beta CDR3 regions from RNA transcripts. Carried out on the TCR CDR3, a first-round RT-PCR used the HTBI primer set. TCRdb re-called the multiplex PCR reads through MiXCR, storing one row per CDR3 protein. The sample consists of approximately 600,000 distinct CDR3 sequences, approximately 15% of them appearing once. Sequenced input: blood. The receptor source for this set is a woman aged 25-40 years with Graves' hyperthyroidism that later progressed to Graves' ophthalmopathy.

This clonotype was observed many times. The rearrangement joins TRBV6-1 to TRBJ2-7; D call uncertain. The CDR3 has 13 amino acids. V lost 6 bases, J lost 5 bases, and 14 bases lay in between. The germline CDR1 and CDR2 sequences are MNHNS and SASEGT. The CDR3 DNA reads TGTGCCAGCAGGTACTTGGGAATAGACGAGCAGTACTTC. Translated, it gives CASRYLGIDEQYF.

Many counts were recorded for this clonotype. This rearrangement joins TRBV15 to TRBJ2-2; D is unresolved. In germline, CDR1 is LNHNV, CDR2 YYDKDF (reference sequence). The CDR3 extends over 14 amino acids. Deletions cut 0 bases from V and 5 bases from J, with 7 bases between. CDR3 in amino acids: CATSRDAVTGELFF. For the CDR3, the DNA is TGTGCCACCAGCAGAGATGCGGTAACCGGGGAGCTGTTTTTT.

This clonotype was seen repeatedly, ten times or more. J is TRBJ1-2 and V is TRBV11-1; D is unclear. Germline CDR1 SGHAT, CDR2 FQDESV (reference sequence). The CDR3 is made up of 14 amino acids. The ends were cut back, 4 bases at V and 2 bases at J, with 11 bases in the middle. CDR3 sequence reads: CASSSRTLNYGYTF. Written as DNA, the CDR3 is TGTGCCAGCAGCTCCCGGACCCTAAACTATGGCTACACCTTC.

In its sample, this clonotype was seen a few times. The CDR3 DNA sequence: TGTGCCAGCAGTAGAGGAGCCCAAAACGGAAACACCATATATTTT. Its protein product is CASSRGAQNGNTIYF. The rearrangement uses TRBV6-1 and TRBJ1-3, with unresolved D. The V gene's germline CDR1 is MNHNS and CDR2 SASEGT. Trimming took 5 bases from V and 4 from J, leaving 15 bases between them. The CDR3 spans 15 residues.

This clonotype was seen more than once but under ten times. This sequence joins TRBV6-5 and TRBJ1-5; tentative D call: TRBD1 (5 bases). In germline, CDR1 is MNHEY, CDR2 SVGAGI. Between the trimmed V and J ends, which lost 0 bases and 5 bases, there was a span of 11 bases. This CDR3 spans 15 amino acids. CDR3 residues: CASSYSGGIYQPQHF. The CDR3 bases are TGTGCCAGCAGTTACTCCGGGGGTATTTATCAGCCCCAGCATTTT.

The chain links TRBV12-3 or TRBV12-4 to TRBJ2-7; TRBD2 agrees at 9 bases. The V gene end was trimmed by 6 bases and the J gene end by 0 bases; junction bases not matched to a gene: 3. There are 14 residues in the CDR3. The CDR3 DNA sequence: TGTGCCAGCAGCCCTAGCGGGATCTCCTACGAGCAGTACTTC. This gives the protein CASSPSGISYEQYF.

This clonotype was observed many times. The chain couples TRBV6-1 to TRBJ2-7; D might be TRBD2 (7 bases). The CDR3 covers 12 residues. CDR1 and CDR2 from the germline V gene are MNHNS and SASEGT. The V end lost 8 bases, the J end lost 3 bases, and 11 bases lay between the germline ends. The DNA of the CDR3 is TGTGCCAGCGGGGAGGGGGGCTACGAGCAGTACTTC. This codes for CASGEGGYEQYF.

In its sample, this clonotype was seen a few times. The chain couples TRBV5-1 to TRBJ2-1, with D possibly TRBD1 on 6 matching bases. The CDR3 extends over 15 amino acids. Germline V CDR1 and CDR2: SGHRS, YFSETQ. V was trimmed by 3 bases and J by 2 bases, leaving 12 bases between them. CDR3 coding DNA: TGCGCCAGCAGCTATCGACAGGAGCCCTACAATGAGCAGTTCTTC. Encoded protein: CASSYRQEPYNEQFF.

This clonotype was seen more than once but under ten times. This rearrangement joins TRBV18 to TRBJ2-5, with D perhaps given as TRBD1 or TRBD2 (6 bases each). Trimming took off 1 base at V and 4 bases at J, with 10 bases between the two ends. Germline-derived CDR1 and CDR2 are KGHSH and LQKENI. The CDR3 contains 14 residues. CDR3 residues: CASSPRGARETQYF. The CDR3 region has the DNA TGTGCCAGCTCACCACGGGGGGCTAGAGAGACCCAGTACTTC.